This TCR beta chain was obtained from a study of OX40 agonist ivuxolimab in advanced cancers. Across the study: Ivuxolimab, an agonistic anti-OX40 (CD134) antibody, was given to patients. Prior checkpoint blockade (anti-PD-1, anti-PD-L1 or anti-CTLA-4) was permitted; about 40% had it.

The method was immunoSEQ multiplex PCR; TCRdb's version includes in-frame clones alone and lacks a portion of them. Counted here are 85,000 to 130,000 clones, about nine tenths occurring once; the ten biggest clones make up around 0.31%. The germline CDR1 and CDR2 sequences are SNHLY and FYNNEI. The CDR3 spans 14 residues. The V gene end was trimmed by 4 bases and the J gene end by 0 bases; junction bases not matched to a gene: 1. Concerning this clone: As yet, its antigen is unknown.

The study's findings and limits: Low normalized clonal expansion also occurred in some nonresponding patients.

The material sequenced was CD4+ or CD8+ T cells sorted from blood, taken in a trial of the OX40 agonist ivuxolimab. The sequence came from an adult with an advanced solid tumor such as melanoma, head and neck, liver or kidney cancer. The chain recombines TRBV2 with TRBJ1-1, with 8 bases matching TRBD1. The CDR3 nucleotides read TGTGCCAGCAGTGTACAGGGGGTGAACACTGAAGCTTTCTTT. Encoded protein: CASSVQGVNTEAFF.